This T cell receptor beta chain stems from a study of early T cells in non-severe SARS-CoV-2 infection. Study-wide results and caveats: Matching with VDJdb favored anti-spike CD8 responses (missing private and CD4 specificities).

This clonotype has a count of ten or more. Its antigen remains unidentified. In the library, individual cDNA molecules carried attached unique molecular identifiers. TCRdb fed the 5' RACE reads into MiXCR, producing one record per CDR3 protein. The table includes around 68,000 distinct CDR3 sequences, approximately 12% detected once. CDR3 length equals 14 residues. V was cut by 1 base and J by 5 bases, with 11 bases left in between. In germline, CDR1 is SGHAT, CDR2 FQNNGV. This rearrangement joins TRBV11-2 to TRBJ2-5; tentative D call: TRBD2 (6 bases). The TCR sequence derives from an adult who was a healthcare worker with PCR-confirmed SARS-CoV-2 infection or an uninfected control (not recorded which). Sequencing was performed on whole blood, taken at baseline. CDR3 sequence reads: CASSLALASETQYF. In DNA form, the CDR3 reads TGTGCCAGCAGCTTAGCACTAGCTTCGGAGACCCAGTACTTC.